This is a list of T cell receptor beta chains from one sample in a study of blood T cell repertoires in COVID-19. Sequenced by immunoSEQ multiplex PCR; TCRdb stores in-frame clones only, minus some. Among around 320,000 clones listed, 90% were seen once. Sequencing input: PBMCs or T cells enriched from blood (not recorded which). These receptors all stem from a woman aged 18-30 years with acute COVID-19. CDR3s include the opening cysteine and the closing phenylalanine or tryptophan. D genes are given only for firm matches. Clone size is not always given. Where it is, it says once, few, many or a class for expanded clones.

v_call	j_call	clone_size	cdr3_length	d_call	cdr3_aa	cdr3_nt
TRBV6-1	TRBJ1-6	-	13	-	CASSEPPYSPLHF	TGTGCCAGCAGTGAACCCCCTTATTCACCCCTCCACTTT
TRBV5-4	TRBJ2-6	-	18	-	CASSFGRVGSSGANVLTF	TGTGCCAGCAGCTTCGGCAGGGTTGGGTCCTCTGGGGCCAACGTCCTGACTTTC
TRBV28	TRBJ1-4	-	13	-	CASSWPGGGKLFF	TGTGCCAGCAGTTGGCCGGGCGGGGGGAAACTGTTTTTT
TRBV4-2	TRBJ2-7	-	13	TRBD1	CASSRTGAYEQYF	TGTGCCAGCAGCCGGACAGGGGCCTACGAGCAGTACTTC
TRBV19	TRBJ2-1	-	15	TRBD2	CASSITSGRPNEQFF	TGTGCCAGTAGTATTACTAGCGGGAGGCCTAATGAGCAGTTCTTC
TRBV11-2	TRBJ2-7	-	16	TRBD2	CASSLGMGGVTYEQYF	TGTGCCAGCAGCTTAGGAATGGGGGGGGTCACCTACGAGCAGTACTTC
TRBV7-9	TRBJ2-3	-	15	TRBD1	CASSLSRGQKDTQYF	TGTGCCAGCAGTTTGAGTAGGGGGCAGAAAGATACGCAGTATTTT
TRBV28	TRBJ1-1	-	13	TRBD1	CASSSPGGTEAFF	TGTGCCAGCAGTTCCCCAGGGGGCACTGAAGCTTTCTTT
TRBV5-8	TRBJ1-1	few	14	-	CASSWGGLGTEAFF	TGTGCCAGCAGCTGGGGGGGGCTCGGCACTGAAGCTTTCTTT
TRBV6-5	TRBJ2-3	-	12	-	CASSSIPDTQYF	TGTGCCAGCAGTTCAATTCCAGATACGCAGTATTTT
TRBV11-2	TRBJ2-3	-	14	TRBD2	CASSLQRDTDTQYF	TGTGCCAGCAGCTTACAGCGGGACACAGATACGCAGTATTTT
TRBV7-3	TRBJ2-2	-	15	-	CASSTSSANTGELFF	TGTGCCAGCAGCACCTCCAGTGCGAACACCGGGGAGCTGTTTTTT
TRBV6-1	TRBJ2-1	once	15	TRBD2	CASSVSGRAYNEQFF	TGTGCCAGCAGTGTTAGCGGGAGGGCCTACAATGAGCAGTTCTTC
TRBV3-1/TRBV3-2	TRBJ2-7	-	15	TRBD1	CASSQMGQGSYEQYF	TGTGCCAGCAGCCAGATGGGACAGGGATCCTACGAGCAGTACTTC
TRBV7-9	TRBJ1-2	-	18	TRBD1	CASSLFVDRSGQNYGYTF	TGTGCCAGCAGCTTATTCGTGGACCGCTCGGGACAGAACTATGGCTACACCTTC
TRBV12-5	TRBJ1-3	-	12	TRBD1	CASGLGQDTIYF	TGTGCTAGTGGCCTTGGACAGGACACCATATATTTT
TRBV5-1	TRBJ1-6	-	18	TRBD1	CASSRGTGKGLGGSPLHF	TGCGCCAGCAGCCGCGGGACAGGCAAGGGCCTGGGGGGTTCACCCCTCCACTTT
TRBV5-8	TRBJ1-3	-	16	-	CASSLAQLSSGNTIYF	TGTGCCAGCAGCTTGGCTCAGTTATCCTCTGGAAACACCATATATTTT
TRBV24-1	TRBJ1-2	-	13	-	CATSDHAGLGYTF	TGTGCCACCAGTGACCACGCGGGGCTTGGCTACACCTTC
TRBV7-7	TRBJ2-5	few	15	TRBD1	CASSPQTGSQETQYF	TGTGCTAGCAGCCCGCAGACAGGGAGCCAAGAGACCCAGTACTTC
TRBV19	TRBJ2-2	-	14	-	CAGRAGRNTGELFF	TGTGCCGGAAGGGCGGGGAGAAACACCGGGGAGCTGTTTTTT
TRBV28	TRBJ1-2	-	17	-	CASSLGDLQSGLVGYTF	TGTGCCAGCAGTTTAGGGGATTTACAGAGCGGGCTTGTTGGCTACACCTTC
TRBV9	TRBJ1-1	few	18	-	CASSVPPGSPGHQLGAFF	TGTGCCAGCAGCGTGCCCCCTGGGAGTCCAGGCCACCAACTGGGAGCTTTCTTT
TRBV5-5	TRBJ1-2	-	14	TRBD1	CASSLTGANYGYTF	TGTGCCAGCAGCTTGACAGGGGCCAACTATGGCTACACCTTC
TRBV7-9	TRBJ2-3	-	15	-	CASSYLRGSTDTQYF	TGTGCCAGCAGCTACCTCCGGGGTAGCACAGATACGCAGTATTTT
TRBV28	TRBJ2-1	-	20	TRBD2	CASSLLRLAGGLSSYNEQFF	TGTGCCAGCAGTTTACTTAGACTAGCGGGAGGCCTTAGCTCCTACAATGAGCAGTTCTTC
TRBV28	TRBJ1-2	-	15	TRBD1	CASTLGTGMGYGYTF	TGTGCCAGCACTCTTGGGACAGGGATGGGCTATGGCTACACCTTC